One and the same sample provided the 16 T cell receptor beta chains below, sequenced in a study of blood T cell repertoires in COVID-19. Method: immunoSEQ multiplex PCR; TCRdb's copy keeps in-frame clones and lacks some. Of approximately 320,000 clones listed, roughly 86% are singletons. Sequencing used peripheral blood. The receptors derive from a woman between 25 and 40 years old with COVID-19, enrolled during active disease.

The chain combines TRBV18 with TRBJ1-1; 7 bases match TRBD1. V shed 6 bases and J 10 bases; nucleotides not matched to a gene: 8. The germline V gene has CDR1 KGHSH and CDR2 LQKENI. This CDR3 spans 12 amino acids. CDR3 amino acids: CASSIQGSAAFF. In DNA form, the CDR3 reads TGTGCCAGCTCTATACAGGGGAGCGCAGCTTTCTTT.

The V call is TRBV15, the J call TRBJ2-1, with D possibly TRBD2 on 6 matching bases. V was pared by 2 bases and J by 2 bases, with 16 bases between. This CDR3 has 17 residues. The germline V gene encodes CDR1 LNHNV and CDR2 YYDKDF (reference sequence). The CDR3 DNA reads TGTGCCACCAGCAGACCGCGGGGCACTACCACCTACAATGAGCAGTTCTTC. Protein: CATSRPRGTTTYNEQFF.

This clone was observed a single time. The chain has TRBV10-3 and TRBJ1-1, with TRBD1 identical over 8 bases. Unmatched junction bases numbered 2, after V lost 4 bases and J lost 7 bases. Germline CDR1 is ENHRY and CDR2 is SYGVKD. The CDR3 totals 12 residues. The CDR3 loop is CAISGTGYEAFF. CDR3 sequence (DNA): TGTGCCATCAGTGGGACAGGGTATGAAGCTTTCTTT.

A word on this clone: The sample has other DNA sequences that encode this CDR3 too. The CDR3 DNA follows: TGTGCCAGCAGCTCGACAGGGCAAGCTTATGGCTACACCTTC. Its translation: CASSSTGQAYGYTF. The chain uses TRBV6-6 and TRBJ1-2; TRBD1 aligns across 7 bases. The CDR3 has 14 amino acids. Losses at the gene ends were 6 bases for V and 5 bases for J; bases not matched to a gene: 9. Germline CDR1 and CDR2: MNHNY and SVGAGI (reference sequence).

This clone was picked up one time. The rearrangement uses TRBV11-3 and TRBJ1-1, with a weak D call TRBD1 (5 bases). Germline CDR1 reads SGHNT; CDR2 reads YENEEA. V was pared by 5 bases and J by 7 bases, with 8 bases between. The CDR3 has 11 amino acids. CDR3 protein: CASSAQGEAFF. CDR3 DNA: TGTGCCAGCAGCGCTCAGGGTGAAGCTTTCTTT.

This clone came up once. The CDR3 is CASSEARAQETQYF. The CDR3 nucleotides read TGTGCCAGCAGTGAAGCGAGGGCCCAAGAGACCCAGTACTTC. This chain links TRBV2 with TRBJ2-5; tentative D call: TRBD2 (5 bases). CDR3 length: 14 residues. V shed 0 bases and J shed 1 base, with 6 bases lying between them. Germline V lookup: CDR1 SNHLY, CDR2 FYNNEI.

The chain employs TRBV2 and TRBJ1-1; 7 nucleotides line up with TRBD1. J lost 8 bases, V lost 5 bases, and 14 bases had no gene match. The germline CDR1 and CDR2 sequences are SNHLY and FYNNEI. The CDR3 length is 15 residues. The CDR3 nucleotides read TGTGCCAGCAGTCCGGATGGACAGGCCGGAAGAGAAGCTTTCTTT. Residues: CASSPDGQAGREAFF.

This sequence joins TRBV7-9 and TRBJ1-2; the D gene is possibly TRBD1 (6 bases). The ends were cut back, 5 bases at V and 6 bases at J, with 19 bases in the middle. This CDR3 is 15 amino acids long. Germline V gene lookup returns CDR1 SEHNR and CDR2 FQNEAQ (reference sequence). The CDR3 bases are TGTGCCAGCAGCCTCAGGCGGGGGGCCTGGGATGGCTACACCTTC. Its translation: CASSLRRGAWDGYTF.

There are a few counts of this clone. The chain links TRBV5-5 to TRBJ2-5, with a tentative D call TRBD2 (5 bases). CDR1 and CDR2 from the germline V gene are SGHKS and YYEKEE (reference sequence). V was shortened by 5 bases and J by 5 bases, with 10 bases between the two germline ends. This CDR3 region has 12 residues. This CDR3 is CASSQGGETQYF. In DNA, the CDR3 is TGTGCCAGCAGTCAAGGCGGGGAGACCCAGTACTTC.

The chain recombines TRBV7-9 with TRBJ1-2; 9 bases line up with TRBD1. Germline CDR1 and CDR2: SEHNR and FQNEAQ (reference sequence). CDR3 length: 15 residues. V shed 4 bases and J 7 bases; nucleotides not matched to a gene: 10. CDR3 protein: CASSYGTGLRGGYTF. CDR3 coding DNA: TGTGCCAGCAGCTATGGGACAGGGCTCAGGGGTGGCTACACCTTC. Supplemented by reference TRBV7-9 and TRBJ1-2, the full variable domain reads DTGVSQNPRHKITKRGQNVTFRCDPISEHNRLYWYRQTLGQGPEFLTYFQNEAQLEKSRLLSDRFSAERPKGSFSTLEIQRTEQGDSAMYLCASSYGTGLRGGYTFGSGTRLTVV.

The chain uses TRBV30 and TRBJ1-5, with 8 bases aligning to TRBD1. The J segment lost 2 bases and the V segment lost 2 bases, leaving 5 bases of the junction unmatched. Germline V CDR1 and CDR2: GTSNPN, SVGIG (reference sequence). The CDR3 is 15 amino acids. CDR3 nucleotide sequence: TGTGCCTGGAGTCCGGACAGGGCTGGCAATCAGCCCCAGCATTTT. Translation gives CAWSPDRAGNQPQHF.

The rearrangement joins TRBV28 to TRBJ2-5, with D perhaps matching TRBD2 (5 bases). The ends were cut back, 8 bases at V and 5 bases at J, with 15 bases in the middle. CDR1 and CDR2 from the germline V gene are MDHEN and SYDVKM. CDR3 length: 13 amino acids. In DNA, the CDR3 is TGTGCCAGCGGCCTGAGGGTGAGGGAGACCCAGTACTTC. It yields the protein CASGLRVRETQYF.

This clone occurred once. V gene TRBV5-1 combines with J gene TRBJ2-1; 9 nucleotides line up with TRBD2. This CDR3 spans 14 amino acids. J lost 5 bases, V lost 6 bases, and 6 bases had no gene match. CDR1 and CDR2 from the germline V gene are SGHRS and YFSETQ. The CDR3 bases are TGCGCCAGCACTGGGACTAGCTGGGACAATGAGCAGTTCTTC. This codes for CASTGTSWDNEQFF.

V and J are TRBV6-5 and TRBJ1-2; D is unclear. The germline V gene encodes CDR1 MNHEY and CDR2 SVGAGI. V was trimmed by 0 bases and J by 13 bases, leaving 18 bases between them. The CDR3 loop spans 14 amino acids. This CDR3 reads CASSYSTGMEPLTF. The CDR3 DNA reads as TGTGCCAGCAGTTACTCAACGGGGATGGAACCGCTCACCTTC.

This rearrangement joins TRBV11-2 to TRBJ1-1; 12 nucleotides agree with TRBD1. V lost 5 bases, J lost 4 bases, and 5 bases stayed unmatched. Germline V gives CDR1 SGHAT, CDR2 FQNNGV. CDR3 size: 15 residues. The CDR3 is CASSPLGQGATEAFF. In DNA form, the CDR3 reads TGTGCCAGCAGCCCTCTGGGACAGGGGGCCACTGAAGCTTTCTTT.

The CDR3 DNA is TGCGCCAGCAGCCAAGTAAAGGACTCTGAAGCTTTCTTT. This encodes CASSQVKDSEAFF. This chain links TRBV4-1 with TRBJ1-1; D remains unclear. The CDR3 is made up of 13 amino acids. CDR1 and CDR2 (germline): MGHRA, YSYEKL. The V gene lost 1 base and the J gene lost 6 bases, with 9 bases spanning the gap.